The 8 T cell receptor beta chains below come from one sample, sequenced in a study of T cells in Graves' hyperthyroidism and ophthalmopathy. Amplification of TCR beta CDR3 regions used RNA as the template. Initially, a first-round RT-PCR of the TCR CDR3 employed the HTBI primer set. TCRdb re-called the multiplex PCR reads with MiXCR, one entry per CDR3 protein. The sample yields 500,000 or so distinct CDR3 sequences, approximately 17% seen once. The material sequenced was blood. These receptors came from a woman between 18 and 29 years old with Graves' ophthalmopathy.

The V call is TRBV6-2 or TRBV6-3, the J call TRBJ1-4; possibly TRBD1 for D (5 bases). The ends were cut back, 6 bases at V and 0 bases at J, with 11 bases in the middle. This CDR3 is 15 amino acids long. Germline V gene data show CDR1 as MNHEY and CDR2 as SVGEGT. CDR3 DNA: TGTGCCAGCAGGATGACAGTTGCAACTAATGAAAAACTGTTTTTT. As protein: CASRMTVATNEKLFF.

The table lists this clonotype with a few counts. The chain is built from TRBV4-1 and TRBJ2-7, with TRBD2 matching 11 bases. The CDR3 is made up of 17 amino acids. The V gene's germline CDR1 is MGHRA and CDR2 YSYEKL. V was pared by 0 bases and J by 0 bases, with 4 bases of the junction left unmatched. Here the CDR3 DNA reads TGCGCCAGCAGCCAAGAAGAGACTAGCGGGAACTCCTACGAGCAGTACTTC. The encoded protein is CASSQEETSGNSYEQYF.

This sequence joins TRBV9 and TRBJ2-1; TRBD2 is a possible D gene (5 bases). The V gene lost 4 bases and the J gene lost 9 bases, with 29 bases spanning the gap. Germline V gives CDR1 SGDLS, CDR2 YYNGEE. The CDR3 is 18 amino acids. The chain's CDR3 is CASSPIPPGNRGEGEQFF. The CDR3 coding sequence is TGTGCCAGCAGCCCAATACCCCCCGGGAACCGGGGAGAGGGTGAGCAGTTCTTC.

This clonotype showed up many times. The CDR3, as DNA: TGTGCCAGCAGACCAAACCGGGGGACCTACACAGATACGCAGTATTTT. Its translation is CASRPNRGTYTDTQYF. The V gene is TRBV7-8, the J gene TRBJ2-3, with D maybe TRBD2 (6 bases). Germline lookup yields CDR1 SGHVS and CDR2 FQNEAQ. The CDR3 is 16 amino acids. V was trimmed by 6 bases and J by 2 bases, leaving 18 bases between them.

This clonotype was counted at least ten times. The chain links TRBV2 to TRBJ2-1; TRBD2 matches at 10 bases. V trimming: 6 bases; J trimming: 7 bases; junction bases outside the gene matches: 9. Germline V gives CDR1 SNHLY, CDR2 FYNNEI. This CDR3 has 15 amino acids. The CDR3 spells CASSTPSLAGNEQFF. The CDR3 bases are TGTGCCAGCAGCACCCCTTCACTAGCGGGAAATGAGCAGTTCTTC.

The rearrangement uses TRBV7-9 and TRBJ1-1; D gene unclear. Germline CDR1 is SEHNR and CDR2 is FQNEAQ (reference sequence). CDR3 length equals 14 residues. The germline V and J ends were trimmed by 5 bases and 8 bases, with 18 bases remaining between them. The CDR3 sequence: CASSPSGSAEEAFF. The DNA of the CDR3 is TGTGCCAGCAGCCCCTCCGGATCAGCGGAAGAAGCTTTCTTT.

The J gene is TRBJ1-3, the V gene TRBV10-3; D is unresolved. V was pared by 6 bases and J by 0 bases, with 9 bases between. CDR1 ENHRY and CDR2 SYGVKD come from the germline V gene. The CDR3 is 14 residues long. The CDR3 region has the DNA TGTGCCATCAGCGACCTCTCCTCTGGAAACACCATATATTTT. Its translation: CAISDLSSGNTIYF.

This clonotype came up a few times. The rearrangement uses TRBV9 and TRBJ1-5; D not resolved. Germline V gives CDR1 SGDLS, CDR2 YYNGEE. Deletions cut 3 bases from V and 0 bases from J, with 7 bases between. The CDR3 spans 14 residues. CDR3 loop: CASSGGNSNQPQHF. As DNA, the CDR3 is TGTGCCAGCAGCGGAGGTAATAGCAATCAGCCCCAGCATTTT.